Included here is one T cell receptor (beta chain) sequence, with context. The read comes to an end 3 residues before the CDR3 does, leaving the germline J gene to fill in the end. Profiled with immunoSEQ multiplex PCR; TCRdb holds only in-frame clones, not every one. The repertoire table contains under 45,000 clones. The CDR3 consists of 13 residues. Germline CDR1 is LNHDA and CDR2 is SQIVND (reference sequence). This sample was included in a study of T cells in women clearing cervical HPV infection. This clonotype was obtained from a woman between 18 and 69 years old with a cervical HPV16 infection that either progressed to CIN3+ or cleared (not recorded which). This sequence joins TRBV19 and TRBJ1-2; TRBD1 matches at 10 bases. Input material: blood buffy coat. The CDR3 bases that were read are TGTGCCAGTAGTATCGGGACAGGGGCCGGC. Translating it yields CASSIGTGAG. The CDR3, in full, reads CASSIGTGAGYTF.